These T cell receptor beta chains were read from a single sample in a study of human thymus T cells. Repertoires were generated with immunoSEQ multiplex PCR, while TCRdb's copy carries only in-frame clones and drops some. This sample has tens of thousands of clones; roughly 96% occur once, and the top ten carry 0.034%. The sample was thymus tissue. The origin of the receptors is a girl under three years old with a congenital heart defect but otherwise immunologically healthy. Each CDR3 is given with its conserved first and last residue. The D gene is left open where the match is weak. Not every row has a clone size; where given, it reads once, few, many or a size class.

j_call | v_call | clone_size | d_call | cdr3_nt | cdr3_aa
TRBJ2-5 | TRBV7-6 | . | TRBD2 | TGTGCCAGCAGCTCTCGTAGCGGGAAACGGGAGACCCAGTACTTC | CASSSRSGKRETQYF
TRBJ1-1 | TRBV11-2 | few | . | TGTGCCAGCAGCTCGGGCACTGAAGCTTTCTTT | CASSSGTEAFF
TRBJ2-7 | TRBV7-2 | . | TRBD2 | TGTGCCAGCAGCTTAGAGGGACTAGCGGGAGGGCCCTACGAGCAGTACTTC | CASSLEGLAGGPYEQYF
TRBJ1-2 | TRBV9 | . | . | TGTGCCAGCAGCGGATGGGGAGGGGCTGGGCAACCTCACAGAGGCTACACCTTC | CASSGWGGAGQPHRGYTF
TRBJ1-5 | TRBV4-3 | . | . | TGCGCCAGCAGCCAAGACAGGGGCCATCAGCCCCAGCATTTT | CASSQDRGHQPQHF
TRBJ1-5 | TRBV25-1 | . | . | TGTGCCAGCAGTGGACAGGCGTCCCAGCCCCAGCATTTT | CASSGQASQPQHF
TRBJ1-5 | TRBV6-1 | . | . | TGTGCCAGCAGAGAGGGGGGGGGTCGAAGACAGCCCCAGCATTTT | CASREGGGRRQPQHF
TRBJ2-7 | TRBV19 | . | . | TGTGCCAGTAAGGCGGCCAATTACGAGCAGTACTTC | CASKAANYEQYF
TRBJ2-2 | TRBV12-5 | . | . | TGTGCTAGTGGTTTGACTCCTCTCCGCGGGGAGCTGTTTTTT | CASGLTPLRGELFF
TRBJ1-2 | TRBV10-3 | . | . | TGTGCCATCAGGGCGGGACACTTCTATGGCTACACCTTC | CAIRAGHFYGYTF
TRBJ1-4 | TRBV30 | . | . | TGTGCCTGGAGGTCGCCTACGGGGGGAATAAATGAAAAACTGTTTTTT | CAWRSPTGGINEKLFF
TRBJ2-3 | TRBV5-6 | . | . | TGTGCCAGCAGTCCGGAGGCAGAAACTAGCACAGATACGCAGTATTTT | CASSPEAETSTDTQYF
TRBJ1-2 | TRBV19 | . | TRBD1 | TGTGCCAGTAACCCCATTCTTTCCGGGACAGAAAACGGCTACACCTTC | CASNPILSGTENGYTF
TRBJ1-1 | TRBV30 | . | . | TGTGCCTGGAGTGTACCAGAGATCGGAGCTTTCTTT | CAWSVPEIGAFF
TRBJ2-1 | TRBV30 | . | . | TGTGCCTACTTACTCAGGGACCCCACCGTCGATGAGCAGTTCTTC | CAYLLRDPTVDEQFF
TRBJ1-4 | TRBV7-6 | . | . | TGTGCCAGCAGCTTAGCGCCCTTACACAGGTTTACTAATGAAAAACTGTTTTTT | CASSLAPLHRFTNEKLFF
TRBJ1-2 | TRBV28 | . | TRBD1 | TGTGCCAGCAGTCCAGACCGGACAGGCACCAACCGCTTTTGCTATGGCTACACCTTC | CASSPDRTGTNRFCYGYTF
TRBJ2-1 | TRBV7-2 | . | TRBD2 | TGTGCCAGCAGCTTAGGGGCTAGCGGGAGCCCCTACAATGAGCAGTTCTTC | CASSLGASGSPYNEQFF
TRBJ1-5 | TRBV27 | . | TRBD1 | TGTGCCAGCAGTCCACAACAGGGGAATCAGCCCCAGCATTTT | CASSPQQGNQPQHF
TRBJ1-2 | TRBV30 | once | . | TGTGCCTGGAGTGTACGGGCTAACTATGGCTACACCTTC | CAWSVRANYGYTF
TRBJ2-3 | TRBV5-1 | . | . | TGCGCCAGCAGCCTAACTAGCACAGATACGCAGTATTTT | CASSLTSTDTQYF
TRBJ1-2 | TRBV19 | . | TRBD1 | TGTGCCAGTAGTTCCCCAGGGGGCACGTTTTATGAGTATGGCTACACCTTC | CASSSPGGTFYEYGYTF
TRBJ2-7 | TRBV2 | . | . | TGTGCCAGCAGTGAAGTGGGGGAGCCTGCCTACGAGCAGTACTTC | CASSEVGEPAYEQYF
TRBJ1-2 | TRBV5-6 | . | . | TGTGCCAGCAGCCTGGTGTTATTTGGCTCGGGGAAGCATAACTATGGCTACACCTTC | CASSLVLFGSGKHNYGYTF
TRBJ2-3 | TRBV27 | . | . | TGTGCCAGCAGTTTAATTCGAGGTCCGAGCACAGATACGCAGTATTTT | CASSLIRGPSTDTQYF
TRBJ1-2 | TRBV6-1 | . | . | TGTGCCAGCAGTGAACTTCGGGCAAGCGGTAACTATGGCTACACCTTC | CASSELRASGNYGYTF
TRBJ2-7 | TRBV18 | . | . | TGTGCCAGCTCACCACTCCCATATTCGAGCTCCTACGAGCAGTACTTC | CASSPLPYSSSYEQYF
TRBJ1-1 | TRBV5-6 | . | . | TGTGCCAGCAGCTTGGTGACAGCCAACACTGAAGCTTTCTTT | CASSLVTANTEAFF
TRBJ1-2 | TRBV18 | . | . | TGTGCCAGCTCACCACCGGGAGGGACCCATGACTACACCTTC | CASSPPGGTHDYTF
TRBJ1-2 | TRBV7-2 | . | TRBD1 | TGTGCCAGCAGCTCCCGACAGGGAAATTATGGCTACACCTTC | CASSSRQGNYGYTF
TRBJ1-3 | TRBV14 | . | TRBD1 | TGTGCCAGCAGCCAAGTTACCAGGGGGTCTGGAAACACCATATATTTT | CASSQVTRGSGNTIYF
TRBJ1-1 | TRBV25-1 | . | . | TGTGCCAGCACTCGCAGTTTTGAAGCTTTCTTT | CASTRSFEAFF
TRBJ1-2 | TRBV29-1 | . | . | TGCAGCGTTGCCCCCGGGCTAAACTATGGCTACACCTTC | CSVAPGLNYGYTF
TRBJ1-5 | TRBV5-5 | . | TRBD1 | TGTGCCAGCAGCCATCGGACAGGGAATAGCAATCAGCCCCAGCATTTT | CASSHRTGNSNQPQHF
TRBJ1-4 | TRBV20-1 | . | . | TGCAGTGCTAGGGGGGAAAAACTGTTTTTT | CSARGEKLFF
TRBJ2-1 | TRBV27 | . | TRBD2 | TGTGCCAGCAGTTTATCGATACTAGCGGGAGGGAGCTCCTACAATGAGCAGTTCTTC | CASSLSILAGGSSYNEQFF
TRBJ1-6 | TRBV7-6 | once | . | TGTGCCAGCAGCCCCTCGTGGGGCGGGAGCTCCTATAATTCACCCCTCCACTTT | CASSPSWGGSSYNSPLHF
TRBJ2-7 | TRBV27 | . | TRBD1 | TGTGCCAGCAGTTTATCCATAGAAACGGGACAGGGCTCCCCCGAGCAGTACTTC | CASSLSIETGQGSPEQYF
TRBJ2-5 | TRBV28 | few | TRBD2 | TGTGCCAGCAGGGAGGCGCGGGGGACCAGAAAGGAGACCCAGTACTTC | CASREARGTRKETQYF
TRBJ2-7 | TRBV4-2 | . | . | TGTGCCAGCAGACGTCAGGGATTTGACTACGAGCAGTACTTC | CASRRQGFDYEQYF
TRBJ1-2 | TRBV20-1 | . | . | TGCAGTGTTTTGGATTATGGCTACACCTTC | CSVLDYGYTF
TRBJ1-1 | TRBV30 | . | . | TGTGCCGGCCGGGACACACGCCGAGATGGGAAGCGGGAAGGTCCGAACACTGAAGCTTTCTTT | CAGRDTRRDGKREGPNTEAFF
TRBJ2-7 | TRBV6-6 | . | TRBD1 | TGTGCCAGCAGTAGACAGGGCCCATCCTACGAGCAGTACTTC | CASSRQGPSYEQYF
TRBJ1-5 | TRBV7-9 | . | . | TGTGCCAGCAGCCCAGACCGTAGCAATCAGCCCCAGCATTTT | CASSPDRSNQPQHF
TRBJ2-2 | TRBV9 | . | . | TGTGCCAGCAGCGTAGGTAGCCTCGGGGAGCTGTTTTTT | CASSVGSLGELFF
TRBJ1-5 | TRBV30 | . | TRBD1 | TGTGCCTGGAAAACGGGACAGCCGGAAAATAGGGCTGGCAATCAGCCCCAGCATTTT | CAWKTGQPENRAGNQPQHF
TRBJ1-1 | TRBV28 | . | . | TGTGCCAGTTCTCGGCTTGGGAACACTGAAGCTTTCTTT | CASSRLGNTEAFF
TRBJ2-1 | TRBV11-3 | . | TRBD2 | TGTGCCAGCAGCTTGGAAATAAGCGGGAGGGCCAGTGAGCAGTTCTTC | CASSLEISGRASEQFF
TRBJ2-5 | TRBV7-9 | . | . | TGTGCCAGCAGCTTACTCCAGGGTGGCGAGACCCAGTACTTC | CASSLLQGGETQYF
TRBJ2-7 | TRBV7-6 | . | . | TGTGCCAGCAGCTTAGGCCAGGGTTTAGGCGAGCAGTACTTC | CASSLGQGLGEQYF
TRBJ2-2 | TRBV7-6 | . | . | TGTGCCAGCAGCCCTGGTCACACCGGGGAGCTGTTTTTT | CASSPGHTGELFF
TRBJ2-7 | TRBV28 | . | . | TGTGCCAGCAGACCCGGGCCGGGGAGCTACGAGCAGTACTTC | CASRPGPGSYEQYF
TRBJ2-1 | TRBV11-3 | . | . | TGTGCCAGCAGCTTAGGTAGATACAATGAGCAGTTCTTC | CASSLGRYNEQFF
TRBJ1-5 | TRBV6-5 | . | . | TGTGCCAGCAGTGGGGGCAATCAGCCCCAGCATTTT | CASSGGNQPQHF